This entry features one TCR beta chain sequence. The time point: new active TB diagnosis, blood taken before or within 7 days of starting treatment. HIV-seronegative South African adults aged 18 years or older had newly diagnosed active tuberculosis. The sample originates from a study of T cells in tuberculosis. Across the study: CD1B tetramers identified T cells specific for mycobacterial lipid GMM. A South African cohort included IGRA-negative adolescents, latently infected IGRA-positive adolescents and adults with active tuberculosis.

Trimming removed 3 bases from V and 5 bases from J, with 7 bases in between. The CDR3 runs to 12 residues. Germline CDR1 and CDR2: KGHSH and LQKENI. Repertoires were generated with immunoSEQ multiplex PCR, while TCRdb's copy carries only in-frame clones and drops some. The sample records some 49,000 clones, about 95% being singletons. The chain couples TRBV18 to TRBJ2-5, with D perhaps matching TRBD2 (6 bases). This sequence originates from an adult with tuberculosis. Source: PBMCs, taken at tuberculosis diagnosis. The CDR3 coding sequence is TGTGCCAGCTCACCGGAGGGGGAGACCCAGTACTTC. It translates to CASSPEGETQYF.